The 5 T cell receptor beta chains below all came from one sample that was sequenced in a study of radiation and T cells in renal cell carcinoma (dated by TCRdb to the early 2020s). What this sample's time point label stands for: blood 2 weeks post-SBRT. The intended sense of this specimen's treatment or condition label: 15 Gy SBRT to primary tumor, nephrectomy 4 weeks later. Library preparation used the immunoSEQ multiplex PCR assay. Drawn from immuneACCESS, this table holds only the in-frame rearrangements with V and J called that TCRdb kept. Clones are partly lost; checked studies trace under half to an unresolved V gene and leave the rest unexplained. For this sample there are some 130,000 clones; approximately 90% appear just once. 5% to 6% of the sample is held by the ten biggest clonotypes. The sample was blood, taken from a patient whose treatment included radiotherapy and nephrectomy. The receptors derive from a woman aged 70-85 years with renal cell carcinoma.

This CDR3 is CATSIRGLGGTEAFF. CDR3 bases: TGTGCCACCAGCATCCGAGGGCTGGGAGGAACTGAAGCTTTCTTT. This chain uses TRBV15 with TRBJ1-1; D ambiguous. This CDR3 has 15 amino acids. Deletions cut 4 bases from V and 5 bases from J, with 17 bases between. Germline-derived CDR1 and CDR2 are LNHNV and YYDKDF (reference sequence).

The CDR3 sequence is CASSLMQKETQYF. The CDR3 coding sequence is TGTGCCAGCAGCTTAATGCAGAAAGAGACCCAGTACTTC. The chain joins TRBV7-9 to TRBJ2-5; no firm D call. V lost 2 bases and J lost 3, with 7 bases in between. The CDR3 contains 13 residues. CDR1 and CDR2 (germline): SEHNR, FQNEAQ (reference sequence).

The rearrangement joins TRBV30 to TRBJ1-2, with 7 bases fitting TRBD1. CDR1 and CDR2 from the germline V gene are GTSNPN and SVGIG (reference sequence). The V and J ends lost 7 bases and 3 bases, in that order; junction bases with no gene match: 5. The CDR3 has 12 amino acids. CDR3 sequence reads: CAYQGVDYGYTF. CDR3 bases: TGTGCCTATCAGGGGGTAGACTATGGCTACACCTTC.

In this sample, this clone turned up once. The chain recombines TRBV27 with TRBJ2-4; 10 bases are shared with TRBD1. The CDR3 extends over 15 amino acids. The V gene end was trimmed by 6 bases and the J gene end by 3 bases; junction bases not matched to a gene: 5. The germline CDR1 and CDR2 sequences are MNHEY and SMNVEV (reference sequence). The CDR3 DNA reads as TGTGCCAGCAGCGGATGGACAGGGGGCAAAAACATTCAGTACTTC. It encodes CASSGWTGGKNIQYF.

The J gene is TRBJ2-5, the V gene TRBV27; 7 bases fit TRBD1. Trimming cost V 0 bases and J 3 bases; bases outside gene matches: 7. The CDR3 length is 16 residues. CDR1 MNHEY and CDR2 SMNVEV come from the germline V gene (reference sequence). CDR3 amino acids: CASSLSLKTGEETQYF. DNA for the CDR3: TGTGCCAGCAGTTTATCCCTTAAAACAGGGGAAGAGACCCAGTACTTC.